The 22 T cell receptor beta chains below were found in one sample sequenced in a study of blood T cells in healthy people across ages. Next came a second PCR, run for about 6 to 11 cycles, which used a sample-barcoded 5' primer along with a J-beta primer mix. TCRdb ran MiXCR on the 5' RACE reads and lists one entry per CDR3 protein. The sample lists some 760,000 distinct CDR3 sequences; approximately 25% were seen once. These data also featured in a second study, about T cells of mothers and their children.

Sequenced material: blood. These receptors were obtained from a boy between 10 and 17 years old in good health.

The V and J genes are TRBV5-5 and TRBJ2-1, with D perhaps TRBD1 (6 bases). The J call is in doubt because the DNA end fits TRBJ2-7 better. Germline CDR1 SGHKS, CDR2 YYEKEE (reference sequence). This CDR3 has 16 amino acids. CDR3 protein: CASSLEGQGLTYEQYF. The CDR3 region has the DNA TGTGCCAGCAGCTTGGAGGGCCAGGGGTTAACCTACGAGCAGTACTTC.

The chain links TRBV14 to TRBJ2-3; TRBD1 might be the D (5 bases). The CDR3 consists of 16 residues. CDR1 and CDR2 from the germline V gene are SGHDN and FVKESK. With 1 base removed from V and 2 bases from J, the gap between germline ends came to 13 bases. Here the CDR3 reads CASSQGYRNPTDTQYF. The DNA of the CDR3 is TGTGCCAGCAGCCAAGGGTACAGGAATCCCACAGATACGCAGTATTTT.

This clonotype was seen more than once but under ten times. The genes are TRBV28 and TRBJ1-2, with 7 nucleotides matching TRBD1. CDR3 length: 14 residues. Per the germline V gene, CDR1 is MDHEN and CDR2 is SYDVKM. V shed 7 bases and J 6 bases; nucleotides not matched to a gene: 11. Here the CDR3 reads CASTVPGQSNGYTF. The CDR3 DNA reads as TGTGCCAGCACCGTCCCGGGACAGAGTAATGGCTACACCTTC.

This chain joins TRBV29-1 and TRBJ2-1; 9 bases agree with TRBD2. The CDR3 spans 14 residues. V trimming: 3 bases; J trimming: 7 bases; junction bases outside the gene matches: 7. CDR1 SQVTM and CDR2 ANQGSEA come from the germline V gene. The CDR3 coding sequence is TGCAGCGTTGAGGTGGCGGGAGGGGGTAATGAGCAGTTCTTC. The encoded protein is CSVEVAGGGNEQFF.

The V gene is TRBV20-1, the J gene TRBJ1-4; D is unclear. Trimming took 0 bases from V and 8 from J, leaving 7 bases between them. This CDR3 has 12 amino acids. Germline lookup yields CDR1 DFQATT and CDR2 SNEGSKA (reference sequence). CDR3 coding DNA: TGCAGTGCTAGAGAACCAGCCGAAAAACTGTTTTTT. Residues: CSAREPAEKLFF.

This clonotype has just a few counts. CDR3 amino acids: CSARAGQGHYQPQHF. Here the CDR3 DNA reads TGCAGTGCTAGAGCGGGACAGGGGCACTATCAGCCCCAGCATTTT. The chain has TRBV20-1 and TRBJ1-5; 10 bases align to TRBD1. Germline-derived CDR1 and CDR2 are DFQATT and SNEGSKA (reference sequence). The CDR3 is made up of 15 amino acids. Trimming removed 1 base from V and 5 bases from J; junction bases left unmatched: 5.

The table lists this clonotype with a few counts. This chain's CDR3 is CASSYFEETQYF. The CDR3 coding sequence is TGTGCCAGCAGTTATTTTGAAGAGACCCAGTACTTC. This sequence joins TRBV6-2 or TRBV6-3 and TRBJ2-5; D unclear. CDR1 is MNHEY, CDR2 SVGEGT, per germline. This CDR3 contains 12 residues. V dropped 3 bases and J dropped 3 bases, with 5 bases sitting between them.

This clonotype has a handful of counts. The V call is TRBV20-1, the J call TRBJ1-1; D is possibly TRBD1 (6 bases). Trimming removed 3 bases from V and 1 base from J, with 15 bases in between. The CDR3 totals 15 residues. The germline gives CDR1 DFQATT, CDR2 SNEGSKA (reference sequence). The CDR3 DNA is TGCAGTGCTAGTAGGGACACCATTTCGAACACTGAAGCTTTCTTT. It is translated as CSASRDTISNTEAFF.

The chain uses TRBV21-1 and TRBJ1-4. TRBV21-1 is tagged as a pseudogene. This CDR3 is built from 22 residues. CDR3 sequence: CASSKGGEKVSKTAEVKGKLFF. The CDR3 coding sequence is TGTGCCAGCAGCAAAGGCGGGGAGAAGGTATCCAAAACCGCGGAAGTAAAGGGAAAACTGTTTTTT.

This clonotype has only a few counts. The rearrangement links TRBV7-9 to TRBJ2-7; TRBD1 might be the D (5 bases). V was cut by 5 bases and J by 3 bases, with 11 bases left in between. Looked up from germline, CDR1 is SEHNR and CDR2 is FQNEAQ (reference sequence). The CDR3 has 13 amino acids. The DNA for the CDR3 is TGTGCCAGCAGCGCATCAGGGTTCTACGAGCAGTACTTC. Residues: CASSASGFYEQYF.

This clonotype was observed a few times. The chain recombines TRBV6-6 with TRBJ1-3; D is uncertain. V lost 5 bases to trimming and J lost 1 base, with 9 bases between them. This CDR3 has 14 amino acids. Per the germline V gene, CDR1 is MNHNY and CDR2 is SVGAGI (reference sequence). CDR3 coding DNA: TGTGCCAGCAGTATTGACCCTTCTGGAAACACCATATATTTT. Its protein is CASSIDPSGNTIYF.

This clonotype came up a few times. The CDR3 region is CASSLGAGGPSPLHF. The CDR3 bases are TGTGCCAGCAGCTTAGGGGCAGGGGGCCCTTCACCCCTCCACTTT. The genes are TRBV7-9 and TRBJ1-6, with 8 bases aligning to TRBD1. The CDR3 spans 15 residues. Per germline, CDR1 SEHNR and CDR2 FQNEAQ (reference sequence). The V segment lost 1 base and the J segment 9 bases; nucleotides outside the gene matches: 5.

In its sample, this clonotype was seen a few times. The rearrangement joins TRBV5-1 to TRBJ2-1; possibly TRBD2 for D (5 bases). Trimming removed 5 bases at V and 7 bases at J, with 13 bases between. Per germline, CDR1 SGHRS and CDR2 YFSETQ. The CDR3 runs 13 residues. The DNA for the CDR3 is TGCGCCAGCAGTCCCGAGTCGGGGAATGAGCAGTTCTTC. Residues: CASSPESGNEQFF.

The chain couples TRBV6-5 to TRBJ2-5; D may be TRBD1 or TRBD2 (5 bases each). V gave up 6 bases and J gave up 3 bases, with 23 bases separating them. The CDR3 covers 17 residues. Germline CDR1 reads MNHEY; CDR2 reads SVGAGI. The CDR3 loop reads CASRPFGRMGREETQYF. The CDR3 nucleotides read TGTGCCAGCAGGCCGTTCGGTAGGATGGGACGGGAAGAGACCCAGTACTTC.

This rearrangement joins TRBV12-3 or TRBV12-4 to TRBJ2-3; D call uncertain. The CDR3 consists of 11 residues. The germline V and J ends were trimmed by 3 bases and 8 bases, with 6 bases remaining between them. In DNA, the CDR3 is TGTGCCAGCAGTTTCCGGGTTACGCAGTATTTT. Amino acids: CASSFRVTQYF.

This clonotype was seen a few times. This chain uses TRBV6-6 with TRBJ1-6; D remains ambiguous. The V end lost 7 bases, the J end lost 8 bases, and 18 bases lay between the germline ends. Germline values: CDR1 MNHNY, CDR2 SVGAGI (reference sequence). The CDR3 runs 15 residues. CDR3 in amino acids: CASTAWRVLDSPLHF. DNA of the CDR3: TGTGCCAGCACCGCATGGAGGGTTCTGGATTCACCCCTCCACTTT.

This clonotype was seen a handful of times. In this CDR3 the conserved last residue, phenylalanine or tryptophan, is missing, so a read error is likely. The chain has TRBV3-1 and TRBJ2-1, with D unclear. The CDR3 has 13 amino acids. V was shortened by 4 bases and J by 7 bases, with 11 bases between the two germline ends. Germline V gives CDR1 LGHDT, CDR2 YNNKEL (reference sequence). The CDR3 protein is CASSLTWGNEQFL. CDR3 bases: TGTGCCAGCAGCCTTACCTGGGGAAATGAGCAGTTCCTC.

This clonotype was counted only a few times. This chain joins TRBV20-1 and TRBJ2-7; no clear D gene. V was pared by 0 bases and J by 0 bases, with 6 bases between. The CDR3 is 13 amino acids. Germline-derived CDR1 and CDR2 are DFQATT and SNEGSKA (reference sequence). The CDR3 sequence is CSARERSSYEQYF. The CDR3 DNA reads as TGCAGTGCTAGAGAGCGGAGCTCCTACGAGCAGTACTTC.

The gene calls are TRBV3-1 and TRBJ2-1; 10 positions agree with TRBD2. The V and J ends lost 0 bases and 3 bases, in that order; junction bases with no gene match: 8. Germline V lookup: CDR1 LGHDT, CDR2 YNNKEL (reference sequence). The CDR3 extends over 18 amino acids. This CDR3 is CASSQDGSGGAFYNEQFF. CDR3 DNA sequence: TGTGCCAGCAGCCAAGATGGAAGCGGGGGGGCGTTCTACAATGAGCAGTTCTTC.

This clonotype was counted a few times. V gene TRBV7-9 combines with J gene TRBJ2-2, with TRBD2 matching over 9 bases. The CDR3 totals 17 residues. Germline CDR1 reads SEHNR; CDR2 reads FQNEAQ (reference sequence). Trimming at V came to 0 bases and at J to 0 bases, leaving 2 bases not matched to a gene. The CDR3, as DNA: TGTGCCAGCAGCTTAGCCAGCGGGGGGTCGAACACCGGGGAGCTGTTTTTT. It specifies CASSLASGGSNTGELFF.

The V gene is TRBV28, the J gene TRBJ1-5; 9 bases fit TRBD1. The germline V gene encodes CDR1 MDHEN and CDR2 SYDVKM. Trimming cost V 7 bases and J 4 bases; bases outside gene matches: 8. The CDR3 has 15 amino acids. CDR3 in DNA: TGTGCCAGCACGCCACAGGGGGCAGGGAATCAGCCCCAGCATTTT. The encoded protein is CASTPQGAGNQPQHF.

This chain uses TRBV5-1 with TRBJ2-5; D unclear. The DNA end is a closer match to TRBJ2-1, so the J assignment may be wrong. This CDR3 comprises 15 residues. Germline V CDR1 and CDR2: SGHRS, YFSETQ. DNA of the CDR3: TGCGCCAGCAGCTCATCCGGCCCCTCTCCCAATGAGCAGTTCTTC. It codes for CASSSSGPSPNEQFF.